Shown below are 18 T cell receptor beta chains from a single sample sequenced in a study of patients and donors after allogeneic stem cell transplantation. TCRdb re-called the RT-PCR reads through MiXCR, storing one row per CDR3 protein. Of about 110,000 distinct CDR3 sequences in the sample, 35% to 45% were seen once. The sample was blood, either unsorted or a sorted T cell fraction (not recorded which). The receptors originated from a human donor who was either an allogeneic HSCT recipient or a stem cell or donor lymphocyte infusion donor (not recorded which). It is not recorded whose cells these are; they may come from a transplant donor.

In this sample, this clonotype turned up many times. The chain uses TRBV12-3 or TRBV12-4 and TRBJ2-4, with a weak D call TRBD2 (5 bases). CDR3 length equals 13 residues. V shed 3 bases and J shed 5 bases, with 8 bases lying between them. This chain's CDR3 is CASSLVGENIQYF. The CDR3 nucleotides read TGTGCCAGCAGTTTGGTCGGGGAAAACATTCAGTACTTC.

In this sample, this clonotype turned up a few times. The chain is built from TRBV29-1 and TRBJ1-2, with D uncertain. This CDR3 is built from 12 residues. Trimming took 7 bases from V and 0 from J, leaving 9 bases between them. Germline CDR1 SQVTM, CDR2 ANQGSEA. The CDR3 loop reads CSGRDPNYGYTF. CDR3 in DNA: TGCAGCGGCCGGGATCCTAACTATGGCTACACCTTC.

This chain connects TRBV28 to TRBJ1-4; D remains ambiguous. This CDR3 comprises 12 residues. The germline V gene encodes CDR1 MDHEN and CDR2 SYDVKM. The ends were cut back, 3 bases at V and 4 bases at J, with 3 bases in the middle. Here the CDR3 DNA reads TGTGCCAGCAGTTTGGATAATGAAAAACTGTTTTTT. As protein: CASSLDNEKLFF.

The table lists this clonotype with many counts. V is TRBV6-5 and J is TRBJ1-2; tentative D call: TRBD1 (6 bases). Trimming pared 2 bases from V and 8 bases from J, leaving 12 bases between. This CDR3 is 13 amino acids long. Germline lookup yields CDR1 MNHEY and CDR2 SVGAGI. CDR3 in amino acids: CASSYPGERGYTF. CDR3 coding DNA: TGTGCCAGCAGTTACCCAGGGGAAAGAGGCTACACCTTC.

The V and J genes are TRBV20-1 and TRBJ1-2; D unresolved. The CDR3 sequence is 15 residues long. Germline CDR1 is DFQATT and CDR2 is SNEGSKA (reference sequence). V lost 1 base, J lost 5 bases, and 17 bases lay in between. The CDR3 spells CSARGSQETVYGYTF. CDR3 bases: TGCAGTGCTAGAGGATCCCAGGAAACGGTGTATGGCTACACCTTC.

This sequence joins TRBV4-3 and TRBJ2-5; D not resolved. The CDR3 totals 12 residues. The germline V gene encodes CDR1 LGHNA and CDR2 YSLEER. V was trimmed by 0 bases and J by 4 bases, leaving 3 bases between them. CDR3 in DNA: TGCGCCAGCAGCCAAGATCTAGAGACCCAGTACTTC. Protein: CASSQDLETQYF.

The chain couples TRBV15 to TRBJ1-3; D is unclear. This CDR3 is 13 amino acids long. Trimming took 1 base from V and 5 from J, leaving 6 bases between them. Germline V CDR1 and CDR2: LNHNV, YYDKDF (reference sequence). The CDR3 region has the DNA TGTGCCACCAGCAGAGTTCGACGAAACACCATATATTTT. Residues: CATSRVRRNTIYF.

This clonotype appeared a few times. The chain is built from TRBV4-3 and TRBJ1-1; D not certain. Germline-derived CDR1 and CDR2 are LGHNA and YSLEER. The CDR3 runs 16 residues. Trimming cost V 1 base and J 0 bases, with 12 bases left between them. The CDR3 region is CASSQATPDLNTEAFF. The DNA of the CDR3 is TGCGCCAGCAGCCAAGCTACACCAGACCTGAACACTGAAGCTTTCTTT.

The genes are TRBV7-2 and TRBJ1-3; D unresolved. Germline V CDR1 and CDR2: SGHTA, FQGNSA. The CDR3 runs to 14 residues. The V gene lost 3 bases and the J gene lost 0 bases, with 6 bases spanning the gap. The CDR3 spells CASSFGLSGNTIYF. CDR3 DNA sequence: TGTGCCAGCAGCTTCGGCCTCTCTGGAAACACCATATATTTT. The whole variable domain, remainder taken from reference TRBV7-2 and TRBJ1-3, is GAGVSQSPSNKVTEKGKDVELRCDPISGHTALYWYRQSLGQGLEFLIYFQGNSAPDKSGLPSDRFSAERTGGSVSTLTIQRTQQEDSAVYLCASSFGLSGNTIYFGEGSWLTVV.

This clonotype has just a few counts. The V gene is TRBV7-9, the J gene TRBJ1-4, with D tentatively TRBD1 (5 bases). The CDR3 covers 15 residues. Germline CDR1 SEHNR, CDR2 FQNEAQ (reference sequence). V gave up 5 bases and J gave up 8 bases, with 18 bases separating them. The CDR3 is CASSVGTVGDEKLFF. CDR3 DNA: TGTGCCAGCAGCGTAGGGACCGTGGGGGACGAAAAACTGTTTTTT.

The rearrangement joins TRBV28 to TRBJ2-1, with D tentatively TRBD2 (5 bases). The CDR3 consists of 12 residues. Trimming stripped 5 bases from V and 8 bases from J, with 10 bases between. Per the germline V gene, CDR1 is MDHEN and CDR2 is SYDVKM. The CDR3 loop is CASSARGDEQFF. The CDR3 DNA sequence: TGTGCCAGCAGTGCACGGGGAGATGAGCAGTTCTTC.

The chain joins TRBV5-1 to TRBJ2-6, with D perhaps TRBD1 or TRBD2 (5 bases each). Germline loops: CDR1 SGHRS, CDR2 YFSETQ. Trimming removed 1 base at V and 1 base at J, with 15 bases between. The CDR3 covers 18 residues. The CDR3 protein is CASSLNPGSLSGANVLTF. CDR3 DNA sequence: TGCGCCAGCAGCTTGAATCCAGGGAGCTTGTCTGGGGCCAACGTCCTGACTTTC.

V is TRBV7-2 and J is TRBJ2-1; no firm D call. Trimming removed 7 bases at V and 1 base at J, with 8 bases between. Germline V gene sequence: CDR1 SGHTA, CDR2 FQGNSA. The CDR3 runs 13 residues. CDR3 DNA sequence: TGTGCCAGCACTCAAGATTCCTACAATGAGCAGTTCTTC. This gives the protein CASTQDSYNEQFF.

This clonotype was observed at least ten times. The V and J genes are TRBV20-1 and TRBJ1-6; the D is unclear. The V gene's germline CDR1 is DFQATT and CDR2 SNEGSKA (reference sequence). This CDR3 spans 13 amino acids. The V and J ends lost 1 base and 3 bases respectively, with 4 bases between them. CDR3 nucleotides: TGCAGTGCTAGAGTACTCTATAATTCACCCCTCCACTTT. Protein product: CSARVLYNSPLHF.

In its sample, this clonotype was seen many times. This chain links TRBV20-1 with TRBJ1-5; 8 bases are a match to TRBD1. Germline CDR1 reads DFQATT; CDR2 reads SNEGSKA (reference sequence). CDR3 size: 16 residues. The trim removed 6 bases at V and 2 bases at J, leaving 12 bases unmatched. CDR3 residues: CSAKPWTGRGNQPQHF. In DNA, the CDR3 is TGCAGTGCGAAGCCCTGGACAGGGAGGGGCAATCAGCCCCAGCATTTT.

The chain carries TRBV20-1 and TRBJ1-4, with unresolved D. Germline V gene data show CDR1 as DFQATT and CDR2 as SNEGSKA (reference sequence). The CDR3 contains 13 residues. Trimming pared 3 bases from V and 0 bases from J, leaving 5 bases between. CDR3 in DNA: TGCAGTGCTAGCGGAGCAACTAATGAAAAACTGTTTTTT. It specifies CSASGATNEKLFF.

The J gene is TRBJ1-5, the V gene TRBV27; D possibly corresponds to TRBD1 (5 bases). CDR3 length: 14 residues. The V gene lost 5 bases and the J gene lost 3 bases, with 11 bases spanning the gap. The germline V gene has CDR1 MNHEY and CDR2 SMNVEV (reference sequence). The CDR3 loop reads CASSARADNQPQHF. CDR3 DNA: TGTGCCAGCAGTGCCAGGGCAGACAATCAGCCCCAGCATTTT.

This chain uses TRBV7-2 with TRBJ2-3, with TRBD2 identical over 7 bases. Germline CDR1 reads SGHTA; CDR2 reads FQGNSA. The length of the CDR3 is 16 residues. V was pared by 1 base and J by 1 base, with 5 bases of the junction left unmatched. In nucleotides, the CDR3 is TGTGCCAGCAGCTTAGTCGCTAGCGGAGGCACAGATACGCAGTATTTT. Residues: CASSLVASGGTDTQYF.